Listed below are T cell receptor beta chains from one sample, sequenced in a study of blood T cells in healthy people across ages. Via MiXCR, TCRdb re-called the 5' RACE reads, giving one row per CDR3 protein. The table records about 800,000 distinct CDR3 sequences, roughly 25% of them present only once. The same specimen was also included in a second study, on T cells of mothers and their children.

The sequenced sample consisted of blood. Every receptor here comes from a boy between 10 and 17 years old in good health. Each CDR3 is given with its conserved first and last residue. The D gene is left open where the match is weak. Clone size, where shown, is once, few, many, or a class for clones that have expanded.

d_call	v_call	j_call	clone_size	cdr3_aa	cdr3_nt
-	TRBV20-1	TRBJ2-3	-	CSARAGVQTDTQYF	TGCAGTGCTAGAGCCGGTGTCCAGACAGATACGCAGTATTTT
-	TRBV5-4	TRBJ2-3	-	CASSLSLSTQYF	TGTGCCAGCAGCTTGAGCCTATCGACGCAGTATTTT
-	TRBV20-1	TRBJ2-5	-	CSARARGISQETQYF	TGCAGTGCTAGAGCTAGAGGAATCAGCCAAGAGACCCAGTACTTC
-	TRBV11-2	TRBJ2-2	-	CASSSSTRVGPFRVTGELFF	TGTGCCAGCAGCTCGAGTACTAGAGTCGGGCCCTTCCGTGTAACCGGGGAGCTGTTTTTT
TRBD2	TRBV28	TRBJ2-2	-	CASSWFQRGAGITGELFF	TGTGCCAGCAGTTGGTTCCAGCGGGGGGCCGGGATCACCGGGGAGCTGTTTTTT
-	TRBV4-1	TRBJ2-3	few	CASSQDETRGSSQYF	TGCGCCAGCAGCCAAGATGAAACCCGAGGGTCCTCGCAGTATTTT
-	TRBV6-5	TRBJ2-1	-	CASSYGRTATNNEQFF	TGTGCCAGCAGTTATGGCAGGACCGCAACCAATAATGAGCAGTTCTTC
TRBD2	TRBV18	TRBJ2-5	few	CASSSRTSGEETQYF	TGTGCCAGCTCATCCCGGACTAGCGGGGAGGAGACCCAGTACTTC
-	TRBV21-1	TRBJ1-1	once	CASSKETGDTEAFF	TGTGCCAGCAGCAAGGAGACAGGAGACACTGAAGCTTTCTTT
TRBD1	TRBV4-2	TRBJ1-4	few	CASSQRGQNEKLFF	TGTGCCAGCAGCCAACGGGGACAGAATGAAAAACTGTTTTTT
-	TRBV12-3/TRBV12-4	TRBJ1-1	many	CASRPPEAFF	TGTGCCAGCAGGCCGCCTGAGGCTTTCTTT
-	TRBV21-1	TRBJ1-2	-	CASSNSLGAEGYTF	TGTGCCAGCAGCAACTCCTTGGGGGCGGAGGGCTACACCTTC
-	TRBV21-1	TRBJ1-4	-	CASSKVPPSITNEKLFF	TGTGCCAGCAGCAAGGTCCCCCCGTCAATCACTAATGAAAAACTGTTTTTT
-	TRBV19	TRBJ2-7	-	CASSISTGISYEQYF	TGTGCCAGTAGTATTTCGACCGGAATTTCCTACGAGCAGTACTTC
TRBD2	TRBV5-5	TRBJ2-1	-	CASSLDAASGRVNEQFF	TGTGCCAGCAGCTTGGATGCGGCTAGCGGGAGGGTCAATGAGCAGTTCTTC
-	TRBV29-1	TRBJ2-7	-	CSVAQGHRYEQYF	TGCAGCGTAGCACAGGGCCACCGGTACGAGCAGTACTTC
-	TRBV13	TRBJ2-7	few	CASSPPRAPLYEQYF	TGTGCCAGCAGCCCCCCCCGGGCACCTCTCTACGAGCAGTACTTC
-	TRBV7-2	TRBJ2-7	-	CASNPTGPEQYF	TGTGCCAGCAACCCGACCGGGCCCGAGCAGTACTTC
TRBD1	TRBV28	TRBJ2-1	-	CASRNEGAGEPSYNEQFF	TGTGCCAGCAGAAACGAGGGGGCAGGCGAACCTTCCTACAATGAGCAGTTCTTC
-	TRBV30	TRBJ1-1	-	CAWSVRGRGFSNTEAFF	TGTGCCTGGAGTGTCAGGGGCAGGGGTTTTTCGAACACTGAAGCTTTCTTT
-	TRBV28	TRBJ2-1	-	CASSIDFSSYNEQFF	TGTGCCAGCAGTATCGACTTTAGCTCCTACAATGAGCAGTTCTTC
TRBD1	TRBV7-6	TRBJ2-5	-	CASSRTGERETQYF	TGTGCCAGCAGCCGGACAGGGGAGCGCGAGACCCAGTACTTC
TRBD1	TRBV29-1	TRBJ2-7	-	CSVGTGGKGYEQYF	TGCAGCGTCGGGACAGGGGGAAAAGGCTACGAGCAGTACTTC
TRBD2	TRBV20-1	TRBJ2-1	-	CSARVPGLAGGEQFF	TGCAGTGCTAGAGTCCCGGGACTAGCGGGGGGAGAGCAGTTCTTC